Sequencing of this T cell receptor (beta chain) was carried out in a study of control samples from healthy donors and cancer patients. The V end was cut by 5 bases, the J end by 7 bases, with 16 bases between. Germline-derived CDR1 and CDR2 are SGHRS and YFSETQ. The CDR3 loop spans 14 amino acids. TCRdb's copy holds only in-frame clones and misses some; the assay was immunoSEQ multiplex PCR. The repertoire holds 60,000 to 65,000 clones, with 85% as singletons. This TCR was recovered from a man aged 35 to 55 in good health. Material for sequencing was blood. The rearrangement links TRBV5-1 to TRBJ2-1; D possibly corresponds to TRBD1 (6 bases). CDR3 protein: CASRTNPRGNEQFF. CDR3 in DNA: TGCGCCAGCAGGACCAACCCCAGGGGTAATGAGCAGTTCTTC.